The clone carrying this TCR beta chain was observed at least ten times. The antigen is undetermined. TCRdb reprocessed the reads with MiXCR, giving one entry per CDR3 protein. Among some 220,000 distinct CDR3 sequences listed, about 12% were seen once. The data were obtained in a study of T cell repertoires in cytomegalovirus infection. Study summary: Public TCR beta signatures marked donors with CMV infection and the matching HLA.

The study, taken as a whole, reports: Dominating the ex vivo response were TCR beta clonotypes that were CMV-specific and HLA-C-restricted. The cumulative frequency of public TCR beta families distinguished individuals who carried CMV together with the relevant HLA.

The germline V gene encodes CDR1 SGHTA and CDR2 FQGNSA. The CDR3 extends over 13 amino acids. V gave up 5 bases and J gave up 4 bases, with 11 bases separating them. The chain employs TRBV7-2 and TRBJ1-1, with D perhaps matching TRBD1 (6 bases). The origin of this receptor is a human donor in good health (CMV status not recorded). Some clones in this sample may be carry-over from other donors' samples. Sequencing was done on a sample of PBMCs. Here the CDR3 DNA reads TGTGCCAGCAGCCCTGACAGGAGCACTGAAGCTTTCTTT. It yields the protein CASSPDRSTEAFF.